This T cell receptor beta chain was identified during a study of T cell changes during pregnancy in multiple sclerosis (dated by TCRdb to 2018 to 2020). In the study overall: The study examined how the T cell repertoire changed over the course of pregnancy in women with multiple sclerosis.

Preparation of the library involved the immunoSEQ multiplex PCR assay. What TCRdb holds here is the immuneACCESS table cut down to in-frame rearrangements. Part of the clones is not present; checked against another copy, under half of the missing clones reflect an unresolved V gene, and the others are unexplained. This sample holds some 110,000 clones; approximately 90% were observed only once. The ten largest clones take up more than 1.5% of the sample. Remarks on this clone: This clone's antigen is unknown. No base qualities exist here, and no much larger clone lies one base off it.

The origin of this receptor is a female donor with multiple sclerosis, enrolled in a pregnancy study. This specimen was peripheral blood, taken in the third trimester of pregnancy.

The DNA sequence follows: TGTGCCAGCAGCTTGGTACAGGGGTCCACCGGGGAGCTGTTTTTT. Its protein product is CASSLVQGSTGELFF. The V and J genes are TRBV5-6 and TRBJ2-2; TRBD1 aligns with 7 central bases. From V the trimming removes 0 bases and from J it removes 4 bases, while the gene matches leave 3 bases of the junction unaccounted for. Reading from cysteine to phenylalanine, the CDR3 counts 15 amino acids. The read is trimmed to its CDR3 DNA, 45 bases read in frame from base 1. CDR1 and CDR2, looked up from the germline V gene, are SGHDT and YYEEEE.